This T cell receptor beta chain is from a study of T cells in Graves' hyperthyroidism and ophthalmopathy (dated by TCRdb to between 2017 and 2020). With regard to the full study: Peripheral blood samples were taken at initial diagnosis, before any treatment was given. For training and testing, the roughly 97 patients in the discovery cohort were randomly divided in a 7:3 ratio. In about 6 Graves' hyperthyroidism patients, the study also compared T-cell repertoires from thyroid tissue with T-cell repertoires from blood. TCR V-J signatures able to tell the groups apart were searched for in a discovery cohort of 100 patients, of whom fewer than 45 had Graves' ophthalmopathy and about 55 had stable Graves' hyperthyroidism. An independent validation cohort of under 20 hyperthyroidism patients and about 15 patients who later progressed to ophthalmopathy tested prospective prediction of ophthalmopathy. According to the paper, TCR Vbeta CDR3 sequencing was carried out on 135 peripheral blood samples, which came from fewer than 50 ophthalmopathy, under 80 hyperthyroidism and some 17 progressor patients. After blood sampling, hyperthyroidism patients were treated with methimazole at a starting dose of 30 mg daily, and ophthalmopathy patients were treated with high-dose intravenous methylprednisolone. Paper-wide results and their limitations: Sample size was not statistically predetermined, and investigators were not blinded to group allocation. Ophthalmopathy was separated from stable hyperthyroidism by a 13 V-J signature model, with just over 85% sensitivity and roughly 84% specificity obtained in cross-validation and 80%/75% obtained in testing. In validation, the model predicted progression to ophthalmopathy with 65% to 71% sensitivity and less than 80% specificity, a median of about six months before onset. Most expanded thyroid clonotypes (frequency above 0.001) were also found in blood, which suggests that blood repertoires may mirror thyroid immune responses.

In regard to this clonotype: The clone's antigen remains unknown. Qualities for individual bases were not recorded, and no much larger clone is one base off.

Ophthalmopathy patients had moderately to severely active disease, with a Clinical Activity Score of 3 or more, a NOSPECS grade of 4 or more, and a disease duration of less than 3 months. Any patient with an uncontrolled infection, another autoimmune disease, pregnancy or lactation was excluded. Diagnoses were based on clinical symptoms, serum thyroxine and TRAb, thyroid ultrasound and orbital computed tomography. PBMCs were separated from roughly 9.3 ml of fresh peripheral blood using Ficoll-Paque density gradient centrifugation. Total RNA was extracted using Trizol reagent, and RNA quality was assessed on an Agilent 2100 Bioanalyzer. CDR1 and CDR2 are drawn from the germline V gene: KGHDR, SFDVKD. The CDR3 sequence holds 16 residues, the cysteine and phenylalanine included. Of all the DNA, just the CDR3 is kept, 48 bases in frame from base 1. V sheds 4 bases and J sheds 3 bases, leaving 18 bases between their ends.

The TCR beta CDR3 regions were amplified from the RNA transcripts. A first-round RT-PCR of the TCR CDR3 used the HTBI primer set with the Qiagen OneStep RT-PCR kit. The libraries were constructed in a second round of multiplex PCR and then size-selected and purified. Sequencing of the libraries was done on an Illumina HiSeq2000 using paired-end 100 bp reads. Regarding the original processing steps: Raw data were processed with SOAPnuke, discarding reads with adapters, uncalled bases, mean Phred below 15, or no exact constant-primer or identifier match. COPE v1.2.5 was used to merge the high-quality paired reads, and each unique nucleotide sequence was defined as a clonotype. Clonotypes were aligned to IMGT TRBV, TRBD and TRBJ reference segments using MiTCR v1.1. Analysis was restricted to V-J combinations with a frequency above 0.0001, which covered 99.2% of repertoires. A TCS score was defined as the ratio between F50 (clonal expansion) and ExV (chaos), using BLOSUM62-based TCRdist between CDR3 peptides within each V-J. Welch's t-statistics and random forest reduced fewer than 600 V-J features to around 14, which were used in a naive Bayes classifier (R e1071). In TCRdb, the public reads were trimmed at Q25 with fastp and aligned with MiXCR, with productive beta chains retained. Entries are consolidated by CDR3 protein sequence, retaining the most common genes and DNA. The V and J calls were determined by TCRdb, not by the authors. Present in this sample are about 270,000 distinct CDR3 sequences, approximately 21% of which were seen just once. About 60% of the sample rests with the top ten.

The source of this sequence is a young man with Graves' ophthalmopathy. Input material: blood. The sequence is built from TRBV24-1 and TRBJ2-7; the D region is possibly TRBD1 or TRBD2, each matching across 6 bases. For the CDR3, the sequence is CATSDAAGGIGYEQYF. Here is the DNA: TGTGCCACCAGTGACGCGGCCGGGGGCATTGGCTACGAGCAGTACTTC.